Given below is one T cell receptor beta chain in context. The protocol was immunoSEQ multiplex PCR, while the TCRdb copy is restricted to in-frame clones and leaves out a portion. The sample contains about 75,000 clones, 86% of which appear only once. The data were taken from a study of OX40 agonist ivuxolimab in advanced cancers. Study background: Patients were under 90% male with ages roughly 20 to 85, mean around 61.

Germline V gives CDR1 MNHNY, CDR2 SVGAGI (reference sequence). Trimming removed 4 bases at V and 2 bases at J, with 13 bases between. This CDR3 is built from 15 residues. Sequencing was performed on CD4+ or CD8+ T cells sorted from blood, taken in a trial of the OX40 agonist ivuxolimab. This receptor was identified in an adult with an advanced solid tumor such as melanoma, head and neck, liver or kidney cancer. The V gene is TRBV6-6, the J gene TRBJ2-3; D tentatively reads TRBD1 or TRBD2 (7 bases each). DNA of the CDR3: TGTGCCAGCAGTTCTCAGGGGGGGTTCACAGATACGCAGTATTTT. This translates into CASSSQGGFTDTQYF.